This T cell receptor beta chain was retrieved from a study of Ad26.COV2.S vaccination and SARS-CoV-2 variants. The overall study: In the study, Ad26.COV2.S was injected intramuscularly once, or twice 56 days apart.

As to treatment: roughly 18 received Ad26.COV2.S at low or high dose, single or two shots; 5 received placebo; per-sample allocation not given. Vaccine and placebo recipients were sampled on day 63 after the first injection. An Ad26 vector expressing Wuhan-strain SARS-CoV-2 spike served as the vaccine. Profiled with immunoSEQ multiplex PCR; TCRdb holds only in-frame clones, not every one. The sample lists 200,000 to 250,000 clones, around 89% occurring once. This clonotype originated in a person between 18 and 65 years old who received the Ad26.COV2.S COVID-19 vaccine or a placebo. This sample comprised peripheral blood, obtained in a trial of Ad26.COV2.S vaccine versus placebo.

In DNA, the CDR3 is TGTGCCAGCAGCTTAGCGTCGGGGTATCGCAATCAGCCCCAGCATTTT. Translating it yields CASSLASGYRNQPQHF. V usage is TRBV7-2 and J usage is TRBJ1-5; D remains unclear. The CDR3 totals 16 residues. Germline V lookup: CDR1 SGHTA, CDR2 FQGNSA. V lost 0 bases and J 2 bases, leaving 11 bases between the germline ends.